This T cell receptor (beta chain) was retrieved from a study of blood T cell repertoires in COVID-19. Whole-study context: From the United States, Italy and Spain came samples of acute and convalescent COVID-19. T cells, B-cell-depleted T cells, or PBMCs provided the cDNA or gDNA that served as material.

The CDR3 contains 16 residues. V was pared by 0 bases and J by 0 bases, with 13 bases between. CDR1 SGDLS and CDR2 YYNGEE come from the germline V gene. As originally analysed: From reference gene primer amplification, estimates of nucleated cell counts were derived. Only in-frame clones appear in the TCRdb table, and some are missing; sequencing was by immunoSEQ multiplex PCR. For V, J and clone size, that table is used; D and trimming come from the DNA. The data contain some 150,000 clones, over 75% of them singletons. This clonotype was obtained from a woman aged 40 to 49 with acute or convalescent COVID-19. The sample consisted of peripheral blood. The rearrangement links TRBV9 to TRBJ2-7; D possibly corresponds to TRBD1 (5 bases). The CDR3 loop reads CASSVGGHSFSYEQYF. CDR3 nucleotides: TGTGCCAGCAGCGTAGGAGGACACTCTTTCTCCTACGAGCAGTACTTC.